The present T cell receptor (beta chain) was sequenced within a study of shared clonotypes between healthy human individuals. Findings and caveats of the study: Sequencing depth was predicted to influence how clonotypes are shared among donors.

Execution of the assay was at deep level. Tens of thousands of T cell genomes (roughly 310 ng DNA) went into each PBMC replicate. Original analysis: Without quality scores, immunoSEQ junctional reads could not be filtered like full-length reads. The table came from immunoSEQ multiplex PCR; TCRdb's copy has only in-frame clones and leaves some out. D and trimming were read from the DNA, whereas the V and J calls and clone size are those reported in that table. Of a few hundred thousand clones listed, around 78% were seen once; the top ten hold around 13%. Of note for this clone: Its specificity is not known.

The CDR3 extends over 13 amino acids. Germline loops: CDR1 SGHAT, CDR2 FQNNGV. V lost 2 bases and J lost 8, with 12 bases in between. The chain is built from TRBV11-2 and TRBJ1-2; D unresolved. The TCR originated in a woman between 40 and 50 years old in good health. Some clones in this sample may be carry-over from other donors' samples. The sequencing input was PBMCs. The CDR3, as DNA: TGTGCCAGCAGCTTATCCCCAAATTCGGGCTACACCTTC. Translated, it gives CASSLSPNSGYTF.